These 15 T cell receptor beta chains were all obtained from the same sample, sequenced in a study of CD8 T cells in Susac syndrome. Random hexamers primed reverse transcription of 0.5 to 1 ug RNA. TCRdb used MiXCR to reprocess the immunoSEQ multiplex PCR reads, holding one entry per CDR3 protein. Seen here are 150,000 to 180,000 distinct CDR3 sequences, 95% observed once, and the top ten hold approximately 0.17%. The sequencing sample was made of CD4+ T cells from PBMCs. Every receptor here comes from a human donor with Susac syndrome.

V gene TRBV5-1 combines with J gene TRBJ2-7; no reliable D call. The V gene lost 4 bases and the J gene lost 2 bases, with 10 bases spanning the gap. Per the germline V gene, CDR1 is SGHRS and CDR2 is YFSETQ. The CDR3 covers 13 residues. The CDR3 loop is CASSPDVAYEQYF. The DNA of the CDR3 is TGCGCCAGCAGCCCAGACGTAGCCTACGAGCAGTACTTC.

CDR3 region: CASSTGTSGYQETQYF. The DNA for the CDR3 is TGTGCCAGCAGTACCGGGACTAGCGGGTACCAAGAGACCCAGTACTTC. This sequence joins TRBV6-2 or TRBV6-3 and TRBJ2-5; TRBD2 matches 12 bases. Per germline, CDR1 MNHEY and CDR2 SVGEGT. This CDR3 is 16 amino acids long. Unmatched junction bases numbered 4, after V lost 5 bases and J lost 0 bases.

This clonotype was seen more than once but under ten times. The chain couples TRBV18 to TRBJ2-3; 8 bases align to TRBD2. The CDR3 contains 13 residues. Per the germline V gene, CDR1 is KGHSH and CDR2 is LQKENI. V shed 6 bases, J shed 3 bases, and the junction held 2 bases outside the gene matches. CDR3 nucleotide sequence: TGTGCCAGCTCCGCTAGCGGGACAGATACGCAGTATTTT. Its translation: CASSASGTDTQYF.

This chain uses TRBV20-1 with TRBJ1-2; 8 nucleotides agree with TRBD1. Germline loops: CDR1 DFQATT, CDR2 SNEGSKA (reference sequence). V was clipped by 5 bases and J by 0 bases; unmatched bases: 11. The CDR3 has 16 residues. DNA for the CDR3: TGCAGTGCTCTACTGTTGGGGACAGGCTCTAACTATGGCTACACCTTC. This translates into CSALLLGTGSNYGYTF.

The genes are TRBV25-1 and TRBJ2-3; D tentatively fits TRBD1 or TRBD2 (5 bases each). The CDR3 extends over 15 amino acids. The V gene lost 1 base and the J gene lost 1 base, with 9 bases spanning the gap. Per germline, CDR1 MGHDK and CDR2 SYGVNS. The CDR3 DNA is TGTGCCAGCAGTGAATCCCCGGGGCGCACAGATACGCAGTATTTT. It translates to CASSESPGRTDTQYF.

This clonotype appeared a single time. The rearrangement joins TRBV7-9 to TRBJ1-2, with D perhaps matching TRBD1 (6 bases). Germline CDR1 SEHNR, CDR2 FQNEAQ (reference sequence). V lost 5 bases, J lost 3 bases, and 7 bases lay in between. The CDR3 extends over 12 amino acids. This CDR3 reads CASSHRDYGYTF. CDR3 in DNA: TGTGCCAGCAGCCACAGGGACTATGGCTACACCTTC.

The chain has TRBV7-2 and TRBJ2-7; D is unclear. Germline CDR1 SGHTA, CDR2 FQGNSA. V was pared by 1 base and J by 8 bases, with 6 bases between. This CDR3 is 11 amino acids long. Written as DNA, the CDR3 is TGTGCCAGCAGCTTAGACAGTCAGCAGTACTTC. Its translation is CASSLDSQQYF.

This clonotype was observed a single time. The rearrangement joins TRBV7-3 to TRBJ2-2; D is possibly TRBD2 (6 bases). The CDR3 contains 13 residues. Deletions cut 5 bases from V and 5 bases from J, with 9 bases between. Germline V gene data show CDR1 as SGHTA and CDR2 as FQGTGA. This CDR3 reads CASSPGTTGELFF. The CDR3 DNA reads as TGTGCCAGCAGCCCAGGGACTACCGGGGAGCTGTTTTTT. Complete variable domain (other parts from reference TRBV7-3 and TRBJ2-2): GAGVSQTPSNKVTEKGKYVELRCDPISGHTALYWYRQSLGQGPEFLIYFQGTGAADDSGLPNDRFFAVRPEGSVSTLKIQRTERGDSAVYLCASSPGTTGELFFGEGSRLTVL.

The rearrangement uses TRBV19 and TRBJ1-5; D unclear. The CDR3 contains 14 residues. Trimming left V 5 bases short and J 4 bases short, with 12 bases between. The germline V gene encodes CDR1 LNHDA and CDR2 SQIVND (reference sequence). CDR3 region: CASSPRTENQPQHF. The CDR3 region has the DNA TGTGCCAGTAGTCCGAGGACGGAGAATCAGCCCCAGCATTTT. Full variable domain (outside the CDR3, taken from reference TRBV19 and TRBJ1-5): DGGITQSPKYLFRKEGQNVTLSCEQNLNHDAMYWYRQDPGQGLRLIYYSQIVNDFQKGDIAEGYSVSREKKESFPLTVTSAQKNPTAFYLCASSPRTENQPQHFGDGTRLSIL.

This clonotype was detected only once. The chain carries TRBV5-1 and TRBJ2-3; TRBD2 agrees at 8 bases. J lost 4 bases, V lost 3 bases, and 10 bases had no gene match. This CDR3 contains 16 residues. From germline, CDR1 is SGHRS and CDR2 YFSETQ. CDR3 amino acids: CASSSGNGGAADTQYF. The CDR3 coding sequence is TGCGCCAGCAGCTCAGGGAACGGGGGGGCCGCAGATACGCAGTATTTT.

The sample holds one count of this clonotype. This chain joins TRBV9 and TRBJ2-7; 7 nucleotides agree with TRBD2. This CDR3 region has 14 residues. V was pared by 4 bases and J by 2 bases, with 6 bases of the junction left unmatched. Germline V lookup: CDR1 SGDLS, CDR2 YYNGEE. The DNA for the CDR3 is TGTGCCAGCAGCCCAGGACTAGTTACCTACGAGCAGTACTTC. Residues: CASSPGLVTYEQYF.

The CDR3 region is CASTERGLAGFETQYF. The CDR3 DNA follows: TGTGCCAGCACCGAACGGGGTCTAGCGGGCTTTGAGACCCAGTACTTC. This rearrangement joins TRBV2 to TRBJ2-5; the match to TRBD2 covers 8 bases. This CDR3 is built from 16 residues. Germline V lookup: CDR1 SNHLY, CDR2 FYNNEI. With 7 bases clipped from V and 5 bases from J, the junction kept 15 bases outside the gene matches.

V and J are TRBV2 and TRBJ2-5; D perhaps matches TRBD1 (6 bases). Looked up from germline, CDR1 is SNHLY and CDR2 is FYNNEI. V lost 7 bases to trimming and J lost 3 bases, with 15 bases between them. This CDR3 region has 14 residues. CDR3 DNA: TGTGCCAGCACCTTTCGTCGGACAGAAGAGACCCAGTACTTC. The encoded protein is CASTFRRTEETQYF.

V gene TRBV5-4 combines with J gene TRBJ2-1, with D uncertain. Between the trimmed V and J ends, which lost 4 bases and 5 bases, there was a span of 10 bases. CDR3 length: 13 residues. The V gene's germline CDR1 is SGHNT and CDR2 YYREEE (reference sequence). CDR3 residues: CASSTPTHNEQFF. The CDR3 DNA sequence: TGTGCCAGCAGCACCCCTACCCACAATGAGCAGTTCTTC. Combining the CDR3 with reference TRBV5-4 and TRBJ2-1 gives the whole variable domain ETGVTQSPTHLIKTRGQQVTLRCSSQSGHNTVSWYQQALGQGPQFIFQYYREEENGRGNFPPRFSGLQFPNYSSELNVNALELDDSALYLCASSTPTHNEQFFGPGTRLTVL.

This clonotype occurred once. The rearrangement joins TRBV2 to TRBJ2-1, with 9 bases fitting TRBD2. CDR1 and CDR2 (germline): SNHLY, FYNNEI. The J segment lost 6 bases and the V segment lost 3 bases, leaving 15 bases of the junction unmatched. This CDR3 comprises 18 residues. This CDR3 reads CASSEVQSTSGMTNEQFF. In DNA, the CDR3 is TGTGCCAGCAGTGAGGTCCAATCGACTAGCGGTATGACCAATGAGCAGTTCTTC.